What follows is one T cell receptor (beta chain) and its context. The clone's antigen remains unknown. No base quality values were provided; no much bigger clone lies one nucleotide off. The treatment or condition label, read with the paper, signifies: around 19 received Ad26.COV2.S at low or high dose, single or two shots; 5 received placebo; per-sample allocation not given. Repertoires of vaccine and placebo recipients were sequenced from samples taken on day 63 after the first injection. Between 29 July and 7 August 2020, Cohort 1b enrolled 20 to 30 adults aged 18-55 years at one site in Boston, USA. Ad26.COV2.S was a replication-incompetent adenovirus type 26 vector expressing a prefusion-stabilized SARS-CoV-2 spike protein from the original Wuhan strain. CDR1 is given as SNHLY and CDR2 as FYNNEI, both from the germline V gene. V is pruned by 7 bases and J by 6 bases, leaving 12 bases of the junction without a gene match. From the cysteine up to the phenylalanine, the CDR3 has a length of 15 residues. CDR3 DNA only is kept here, 45 bases in frame from base 1.

TCRbeta CDR3 regions were sequenced with the immunoSEQ Assay. After extraction, genomic DNA underwent amplification by bias-controlled multiplex PCR, followed by high-throughput sequencing. Per the authors' processing: To quantify the absolute abundance of each unique TCRbeta CDR3 region, sequences were collapsed and filtered. T cell fraction was estimated by normalizing TCRbeta template counts to usable DNA, with usable DNA measured through amplification of reference genes found in all nucleated cells. Repertoire TCRs were annotated as SARS-CoV-2-specific by exact matching of V gene, CDR3 amino acid sequence and J gene to a known reactive TCR set. The reference SARS-CoV-2 TCR set was obtained from MIRA and was filtered for enrichment in COVID-19-positive ImmuneCODE repertoires, whereby public or cross-reactive TCRs were removed. Using the MIRA antigens, annotated TCRs were further analysed by specific ORF or by position within an ORF. Breadth was defined as the number of annotated unique rearrangements divided by the total number of unique productive rearrangements, and depth was defined as the summed frequency of the annotated unique rearrangements. TCR breadth was compared between groups using two-sided Wilcoxon rank-sum tests. Held by TCRdb, this immuneACCESS table contains in-frame sequences only and omits some clones. Under half of the omission traces to an unresolved V gene where checked; the cause of the rest is unknown. V, J and clone size derive from that table, while D and trimming were established from the DNA sequence. This sample lists about 350,000 clones; 75% to 90% were detected once. The top ten hold over 8.5% of the sample.

This sample was taken from a study of Ad26.COV2.S vaccination and SARS-CoV-2 variants listed by TCRdb under 2021. About the investigation overall: Donors in the vaccine arm were drawn from COV1001, a phase I-IIa trial of Ad26.COV2.S in healthy adults that was multicentre, randomized, double-blind and placebo-controlled. Dosing of Ad26.COV2.S was intramuscular, at either 5x10^10 or 1x10^11 viral particles, delivered as one shot or as two shots spaced 56 days apart. The specificity and breadth of SARS-CoV-2-reactive T cell receptors after Ad26.COV2.S vaccination were assessed by TCRbeta repertoire sequencing. A total of approximately 30 samples were included in the TCR-sequenced set, comprising approximately 20 Ad26.COV2.S vaccine recipients, 5 placebo recipients and 8 SARS-CoV-2 convalescent individuals. Participants in the trial were split at random into five groups of five each, receiving low-dose or high-dose Ad26.COV2.S once or twice, or else placebo on both occasions. Blinding of investigators to trial group allocation was maintained during experiments and outcome assessment.

The paper as a whole reports these results and caveats: The authors noted that total T cell responses may have been underestimated by the TCR breadth and depth analyses. After vaccination, substantial breadth of spike-specific CD8+ and CD4+ T cell responses was reported. Comparable non-spike TCR breadth was observed between vaccine and placebo recipients, consistent with only spike being contained in the vaccine. Comparing responses between vaccine doses or regimens was not something the study was powered to do. Higher spike-specific TCR breadth was observed in Ad26.COV2.S recipients than in placebo recipients (P = 0.0014).

This specimen consisted of peripheral blood, obtained in a trial of Ad26.COV2.S vaccine versus placebo. The source of this sequence is a person between 18 and 59 years old who received the Ad26.COV2.S COVID-19 vaccine or a placebo. This chain is built from TRBV2 and TRBJ2-7; a stretch of 10 junction bases matches TRBD2. The sequenced DNA is TGTGCCAGCAACCAGGAGGCTAGCGGGAGTCTCGAGCAGTACTTC. This translates into CASNQEASGSLEQYF.